This T cell receptor (beta chain) emerged from a study of T-cell reconstitution after alpha-beta-depleted transplantation in children. Broader study findings: When one year had passed after transplant, most T-cell counts and diversity came from newly produced T cells. Recipient T cells and thymic progenitors that survived gave rise to the high TCRbeta diversity observed at day 60 in some patients. The study reportedly traced alpha-beta T cells about two months after transplant to several hundred expanded graft clones.

Germline V gives CDR1 SGDLS, CDR2 YYNGEE. V gave up 0 bases and J gave up 1 base; unmatched junction bases: 6. The CDR3 has 17 amino acids. Molecular barcoding with unique molecular identifiers was used for the TCRbeta library. TCRdb used MiXCR to reprocess the PCR reads, holding one entry per CDR3 protein. There are some 840,000 distinct CDR3 sequences in the sample; roughly 16% occur only once, and under 6% lies in the top ten. To note about this clonotype: What it binds is unknown.

The sample consisted of PBMCs, mostly from graft donor cells, taken 360 days after TCRalphabeta/CD19-depleted stem cell transplant. The chain couples TRBV9 to TRBJ2-1; 8 nucleotides agree with TRBD2. The TCR was taken from a male patient under 18 who had a stem cell transplant for acute lymphoblastic leukemia, so the T cells may come from the graft donor. As DNA, the CDR3 is TGTGCCAGCAGCGTAGATACTAGCGGCCCATCCTACAATGAGCAGTTCTTC. The encoded protein is CASSVDTSGPSYNEQFF.